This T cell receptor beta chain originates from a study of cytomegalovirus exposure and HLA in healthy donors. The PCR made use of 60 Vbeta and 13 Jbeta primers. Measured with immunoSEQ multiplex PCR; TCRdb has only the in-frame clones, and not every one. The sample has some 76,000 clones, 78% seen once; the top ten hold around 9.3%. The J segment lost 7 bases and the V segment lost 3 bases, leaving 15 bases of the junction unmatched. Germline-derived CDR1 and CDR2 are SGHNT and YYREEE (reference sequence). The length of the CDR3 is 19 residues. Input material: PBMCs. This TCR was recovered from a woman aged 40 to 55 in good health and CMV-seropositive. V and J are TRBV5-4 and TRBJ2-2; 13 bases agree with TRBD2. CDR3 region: CASSYGLAGALNKGGELFF. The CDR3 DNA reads TGTGCCAGCAGCTACGGACTAGCGGGGGCCCTCAACAAGGGCGGGGAGCTGTTTTTT.